This is a list of T cell receptor beta chains from one sample in a study of T-cell memory formation after mild COVID-19. TCRdb reprocessed the 5' RACE reads via MiXCR and lists one record per CDR3 protein. The data show 150,000 or so distinct CDR3 sequences, roughly 15% seen once. The sequenced material came from PBMCs or a T cell subset sorted from them (not recorded which). The receptors were sampled from an adult woman who had mild COVID-19 (a few samples of this study predate the infection). Cell type and time point are not known. CDR3s include the opening cysteine and the closing phenylalanine or tryptophan. A D gene is named only where the DNA matches it firmly. For some rows the clone size is stated as once, few or many, or as a class when expanded; others skip it.

V	J	size	D	CDR3	DNA
TRBV7-9	TRBJ2-7	few	-	CASSGGGGFPYEQYF	TGTGCCAGCAGCGGTGGGGGAGGATTTCCCTACGAGCAGTACTTC
TRBV20-1	TRBJ1-6	few	-	CSATLEVQYNSPLHF	TGCAGTGCTACCCTAGAAGTACAATATAATTCACCCCTCCACTTT
TRBV7-2	TRBJ2-7	few	TRBD2	CASSLWGGEQYF	TGTGCCAGCAGCTTGTGGGGGGGCGAGCAGTACTTC
TRBV6-5	TRBJ2-7	-	-	CASQAGSSYEQYF	TGTGCCAGCCAGGCCGGTAGCTCCTACGAGCAGTACTTC
TRBV5-1	TRBJ2-3	-	-	CASSLEGYSTDTQYF	TGCGCCAGCAGCTTGGAGGGCTATAGCACAGATACGCAGTATTTT
TRBV3-1	TRBJ2-7	few	-	CASSFTERNEQYF	TGTGCCAGCAGCTTCACGGAGCGGAACGAGCAGTACTTC
TRBV13	TRBJ2-2	-	-	CASSFRHTGELFF	TGTGCCAGCAGCTTCAGGCACACCGGGGAGCTGTTTTTT
TRBV5-1	TRBJ2-1	few	TRBD1	CASSYGDSGDNEQFF	TGCGCCAGCAGCTACGGGGACAGTGGGGACAATGAGCAGTTCTTC
TRBV12-3/TRBV12-4	TRBJ2-7	few	-	CASSLVGVRYEQYF	TGTGCCAGCAGTTTAGTAGGGGTAAGGTACGAGCAGTACTTC
TRBV20-1	TRBJ1-5	-	-	CSARIKQGSNQPQHF	TGCAGTGCTAGGATAAAACAGGGCTCCAATCAGCCCCAGCATTTT
TRBV14	TRBJ2-1	-	TRBD2	CASSQWDYDEQFF	TGTGCCAGCAGCCAATGGGACTACGATGAGCAGTTCTTC
TRBV11-2	TRBJ1-3	few	-	CASSLVRASGNTIYF	TGTGCCAGCAGCTTAGTTCGGGCATCTGGAAACACCATATATTTT
TRBV6-2/TRBV6-3	TRBJ1-2	-	-	CASSYTGVYGYTF	TGTGCCAGCAGTTACACGGGAGTTTATGGCTACACCTTC
TRBV11-2	TRBJ1-1	-	TRBD1	CASSWQGAMNTEAFF	TGTGCCAGCAGCTGGCAGGGGGCCATGAACACTGAAGCTTTCTTT
TRBV6-1	TRBJ2-7	-	-	CASSEGVGIYEQYF	TGTGCCAGCAGTGAAGGGGTGGGTATCTACGAGCAGTACTTC
TRBV6-1	TRBJ2-3	many	-	CASSGDTQYF	TGTGCCAGCAGTGGGGATACGCAGTATTTT
TRBV19	TRBJ2-4	few	TRBD2	CASSPGLAKFERAKNIQYF	TGTGCCAGTAGTCCGGGACTAGCGAAATTCGAGAGAGCCAAAAACATTCAGTACTTC
TRBV7-3	TRBJ2-3	few	-	CASSFTTSTDTQYF	TGTGCCAGCAGCTTTACGACTAGCACAGATACGCAGTATTTT
TRBV5-6	TRBJ2-1	few	-	CASSVTVNEQFF	TGTGCCAGCAGCGTGACAGTAAATGAGCAGTTCTTC
TRBV24-1	TRBJ2-2	-	-	CATSEHPSTGNTGELFF	TGTGCCACCAGTGAGCACCCCTCCACAGGGAACACCGGGGAGCTGTTTTTT
TRBV15	TRBJ1-6	-	-	CATSRDPGGSPLHF	TGTGCCACCAGCAGAGATCCGGGGGGCTCACCCCTCCACTTT
TRBV29-1	TRBJ2-3	-	-	CSVEDRQEGDTQYF	TGCAGCGTTGAAGATCGACAGGAGGGGGATACGCAGTATTTT
TRBV29-1	TRBJ2-1	few	-	CSVGLYEQFF	TGCAGCGTTGGGCTCTATGAGCAGTTCTTC
TRBV12-3/TRBV12-4	TRBJ1-5	-	TRBD1	CASSRGTDYQPQHF	TGTGCCAGCAGTCGAGGGACAGACTATCAGCCCCAGCATTTT
TRBV7-9	TRBJ2-1	few	-	CASNHYASMGPPFF	TGTGCCAGCAACCATTATGCCTCCATGGGTCCCCCGTTCTTC
TRBV27	TRBJ2-5	few	-	CASSTQGLTTETQYF	TGTGCCAGCAGTACACAGGGCCTAACGACGGAGACCCAGTACTTC
TRBV9	TRBJ1-1	-	-	CASSVDSQLNTEAFF	TGTGCCAGCAGCGTGGACAGTCAACTGAACACTGAAGCTTTCTTT
TRBV24-1	TRBJ2-3	few	-	CATGGPLSDTQYF	TGTGCCACCGGGGGACCACTTTCAGATACGCAGTATTTT
TRBV20-1	TRBJ2-3	-	TRBD2	CSARKLAGGVDTQYF	TGCAGTGCTAGAAAACTAGCGGGAGGTGTAGATACGCAGTATTTT
TRBV29-1	TRBJ2-7	few	-	CSVETPLSYEQYF	TGCAGCGTTGAAACCCCTCTCTCCTACGAGCAGTACTTC
TRBV9	TRBJ2-1	few	TRBD1	CASSVQGAHEQFF	TGTGCCAGCAGCGTACAGGGGGCGCATGAGCAGTTCTTC
TRBV7-6	TRBJ2-2	few	-	CASSFLGAVGELFF	TGTGCCAGCAGCTTTCTCGGGGCGGTCGGGGAGCTGTTTTTT
TRBV9	TRBJ2-7	-	-	CASSVAPEWEQYF	TGTGCCAGCAGCGTAGCCCCAGAATGGGAGCAGTACTTC
TRBV12-3/TRBV12-4	TRBJ1-2	few	-	CASSRSPYGYTF	TGTGCCAGCAGCAGGAGCCCCTATGGCTACACCTTC
TRBV5-1	TRBJ1-1	-	-	CASSLDLYTEAFF	TGCGCCAGCAGCTTGGACCTTTACACTGAAGCTTTCTTT
TRBV7-2	TRBJ2-2	many	TRBD2	CASSRLTPGRMGGFTGELFF	TGTGCCAGCAGCCGACTGACCCCGGGACGAATGGGAGGGTTTACCGGGGAGCTGTTTTTT
TRBV4-1	TRBJ1-2	-	TRBD1	CASSHTPGTGVGVGYTF	TGCGCCAGCAGCCACACACCCGGGACAGGGGTAGGTGTTGGCTACACCTTC
TRBV4-1	TRBJ2-7	medium-sized	-	CASSQEAAPGYEQYF	TGCGCCAGCAGCCAAGAGGCCGCACCGGGTTACGAGCAGTACTTC
TRBV12-3/TRBV12-4	TRBJ2-3	many	TRBD2	CATGGGALTDTQYF	TGTGCAACCGGCGGGGGGGCGTTAACAGATACGCAGTATTTT
TRBV7-2	TRBJ2-2	few	-	CASSLGGYTGELFF	TGTGCCAGCAGCTTAGGGGGTTACACCGGGGAGCTGTTTTTT
TRBV9	TRBJ2-7	-	TRBD2	CASSVGTSAHEQYF	TGTGCCAGCAGCGTCGGGACTAGCGCCCACGAGCAGTACTTC
TRBV24-1	TRBJ2-2	many	TRBD1	CATSWTGLDTGELFF	TGTGCCACCAGCTGGACAGGGCTTGACACCGGGGAGCTGTTTTTT
TRBV2	TRBJ2-2	many	-	CASSAVVGDGELFF	TGTGCCAGCAGTGCTGTGGTGGGAGACGGGGAGCTGTTTTTT
TRBV5-1	TRBJ2-1	few	TRBD1	CASSLDGTGDYNEQFF	TGCGCCAGCAGCTTGGATGGGACAGGGGACTACAATGAGCAGTTCTTC
TRBV9	TRBJ2-1	few	TRBD2	CASSVDPREGSHNEQFF	TGTGCCAGCAGCGTAGATCCTCGGGAGGGCTCCCACAATGAGCAGTTCTTC
TRBV29-1	TRBJ2-7	many	TRBD1	CSVRDSHLTYEQYF	TGCAGCGTTCGGGACAGCCACCTTACCTACGAGCAGTACTTC
TRBV21-1	TRBJ1-1	-	-	CASSLPGGGYEAFF	TGTGCCAGCAGCCTCCCTGGGGGGGGCTATGAAGCTTTCTTT
TRBV3-1	TRBJ2-3	-	-	CASSLHANTQYF	TGTGCCAGCAGCCTACACGCGAATACGCAGTATTTT
TRBV5-4	TRBJ1-1	few	-	CASSYQGNPEAFF	TGTGCCAGCAGCTACCAGGGAAACCCTGAAGCTTTCTTT
TRBV2	TRBJ1-4	-	TRBD1	CASSRDRVDEKLFF	TGTGCCAGCAGTCGGGACAGGGTGGATGAAAAACTGTTTTTT
TRBV2	TRBJ2-1	few	TRBD1	CASSDPRTGSNEQFF	TGTGCCAGCAGTGATCCGAGGACAGGGAGCAATGAGCAGTTCTTC
TRBV5-1	TRBJ2-2	few	-	CASSLVQNTGELFF	TGCGCCAGCAGCTTAGTGCAGAACACCGGGGAGCTGTTTTTT
TRBV5-4	TRBJ2-3	few	TRBD2	CASSLASGGGLSNTQYF	TGTGCCAGCAGCTTGGCCTCCGGGGGGGGCTTAAGTAATACGCAGTATTTT
TRBV7-9	TRBJ2-7	-	TRBD2	CASSSWTSGGSYEQYF	TGTGCCAGCAGCAGTTGGACTAGCGGGGGGTCTTACGAGCAGTACTTC
TRBV12-3/TRBV12-4	TRBJ2-3	-	-	CASSLNSLISTDTQYF	TGTGCCAGCAGTTTGAACTCGCTAATAAGCACAGATACGCAGTATTTT
TRBV7-6	TRBJ1-2	-	-	CASSLAAEDNLNYGYTF	TGTGCCAGCAGCTTAGCGGCGGAAGATAACCTTAACTATGGCTACACCTTC
TRBV10-3	TRBJ2-7	few	TRBD2	CAISANSGGASEQYF	TGTGCCATCAGTGCGAACAGCGGGGGGGCCTCCGAGCAGTACTTC
TRBV18	TRBJ2-2	-	-	CTSSPPHSSAGELFF	TGTACCAGCTCACCTCCTCACTCAAGTGCCGGGGAGCTGTTTTTT
TRBV6-5	TRBJ2-1	few	-	CASGGDGPKNEQFF	TGTGCCAGCGGTGGGGACGGACCCAAGAATGAGCAGTTCTTC